This TCR beta chain was sequenced for a study of control samples from healthy donors and cancer patients. Here immunoSEQ multiplex PCR was the method, and the copy in TCRdb shows in-frame clones only, minus some. The table records roughly 130,000 clones, about 92% of them present only once. CDR3 size: 13 residues. Germline lookup yields CDR1 GTSNPN and CDR2 SVGIG (reference sequence). The V and J ends lost 7 bases and 6 bases, in that order; junction bases with no gene match: 9. The chain couples TRBV30 to TRBJ2-3; TRBD2 agrees at 8 bases. Specimen: PBMCs. This sequence was found in a man in his fifties or sixties with head and neck cancer. DNA of the CDR3: TGTGCCTCACGGGGGGGGTCAGGGGATACGCAGTATTTT. Protein: CASRGGSGDTQYF.